The present T cell receptor beta chain was sequenced within a study of spatial heterogeneity in lung cancer. Across the whole study: Sequence detection consistently recorded a greater number of beta-chain than alpha-chain sequences. Whole-study findings and limits: Mutation tallies in tumors tracked expanded intratumoral alpha and beta TCR counts. Quantities of ubiquitous and regional expanded TCRs paralleled ubiquitous and regional nonsynonymous mutations, respectively.

Between the trimmed V and J ends, which lost 0 bases and 2 bases, there was a span of 7 bases. CDR1 and CDR2 from the germline V gene are MNHEY and SMNVEV (reference sequence). The CDR3 extends over 14 amino acids. This clonotype counts as medium-sized (0.01 to 0.1%). Its specificity is unknown. In TCRdb, the 5' RACE reads were re-called with MiXCR into one record per CDR3 protein. The sample yields 6,000 to 7,500 distinct CDR3 sequences, 1.3% seen once. Time point noted: sample taken at primary tumor resection. Whole RNA came from tumor, nontumor lung or frozen PBMC and was sequenced without being sorted.

Sample: lung tumor tissue, taken at surgery. The chain joins TRBV27 to TRBJ1-1, with D uncertain. The sequence derives from a male donor with early-stage non-small cell lung cancer. CDR3 nucleotide sequence: TGTGCCAGCAGTTTATCAGAGGGAAACACTGAAGCTTTCTTT. The encoded protein is CASSLSEGNTEAFF.